The T cell receptor beta chain described here comes from a study of cytomegalovirus exposure and HLA in healthy donors. Trimming took 6 bases from V and 2 from J, leaving 10 bases between them. The CDR3 covers 13 residues. The V gene's germline CDR1 is SGHTA and CDR2 FQGNSA. The PCR was carried out with 60 Vbeta primers and 13 Jbeta primers. The protocol was immunoSEQ multiplex PCR, while the TCRdb copy is restricted to in-frame clones and leaves out a portion. The sample consists of around 150,000 clones, around 85% of them appearing once. This chain joins TRBV7-2 and TRBJ2-5; D remains ambiguous. This clonotype originated in a man aged 40-49 years in good health and CMV-seronegative. Specimen: PBMCs. CDR3 region: CASSSRTQETQYF. The CDR3 nucleotides are TGTGCCAGCAGTTCTAGAACGCAAGAGACCCAGTACTTC. Supplemented by reference TRBV7-2 and TRBJ2-5, the full variable domain reads GAGVSQSPSNKVTEKGKDVELRCDPISGHTALYWYRQSLGQGLEFLIYFQGNSAPDKSGLPSDRFSAERTGGSVSTLTIQRTQQEDSAVYLCASSSRTQETQYFGPGTRLLVL.